This TCR beta chain was found in a study of blood T cell repertoires in COVID-19. Background on the study: The United States, Italy and Spain supplied acute and convalescent COVID-19 samples. Sample material is recorded as cDNA or gDNA derived from T cells, B-cell-depleted T cells, or PBMCs.

In the original workflow: Amplified reference gene primers provided the basis for estimating nucleated cell counts. The data were produced by immunoSEQ multiplex PCR, yet TCRdb's version contains in-frame clones alone and is incomplete. From that table come the V and J calls and clone size; the DNA was used to work out D and trimming. The data contain 200,000 or so clones, 75% to 90% of them singletons. The CDR3 loop spans 15 amino acids. Trimming removed 3 bases at V and 0 bases at J, with 7 bases between. Germline V lookup: CDR1 SGDLS, CDR2 YYNGEE. Sequencing was done on a sample of peripheral blood. This TCR was recovered from a human donor in a cohort sampled during active COVID-19. The chain couples TRBV9 to TRBJ2-6, with a weak D call TRBD2 (6 bases). CDR3 region: CASSGGDSGANVLTF. The CDR3 nucleotides read TGTGCCAGCAGCGGCGGGGACTCTGGGGCCAACGTCCTGACTTTC.